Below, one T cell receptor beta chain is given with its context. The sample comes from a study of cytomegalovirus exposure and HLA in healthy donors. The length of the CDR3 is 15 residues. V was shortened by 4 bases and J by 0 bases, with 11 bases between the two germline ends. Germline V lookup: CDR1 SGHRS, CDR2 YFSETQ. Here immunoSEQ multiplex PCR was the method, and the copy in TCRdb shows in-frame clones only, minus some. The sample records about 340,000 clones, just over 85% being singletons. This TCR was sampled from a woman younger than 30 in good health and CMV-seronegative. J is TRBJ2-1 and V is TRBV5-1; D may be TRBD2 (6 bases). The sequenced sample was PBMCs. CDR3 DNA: TGCGCCAGCAGCCAGGGCGGGGTCTCCTACAATGAGCAGTTCTTC. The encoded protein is CASSQGGVSYNEQFF. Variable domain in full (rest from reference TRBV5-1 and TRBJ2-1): KAGVTQTPRYLIKTRGQQVTLSCSPISGHRSVSWYQQTPGQGLQFLFEYFSETQRNKGNFPGRFSGRQFSNSRSEMNVSTLELGDSALYLCASSQGGVSYNEQFFGPGTRLTVL.